Reported below is one T cell receptor (beta chain). It has no known antigen specificity. There are no base qualities to consult, and no much larger clone falls within one base. These data originate in a study of cytotoxic CD8 clonotypes in ibrutinib-treated CLL (dated by TCRdb to about 2021). For context, the study as a whole: The cohort was composed of under 12 relapsed/refractory and roughly 15 treatment-naive patients; IGHV unmutated status was identified in 17 patients. Responses were partial in 25 or so patients and complete in 2; after median approximately 66 months follow-up, some 15 stayed in remission and roughly twelve progressed. Response samples were obtained after a median of roughly 13 months of treatment, with a range of roughly 6 to 40 months. Cryopreserved peripheral blood mononuclear cells were collected before treatment, at response, and at either disease progression or sustained remission. Of the 80 to 95 participants in the trial, about two dozen had longitudinal samples available. Samples averaged approximately 260,000 productive templates and 90,000 to 100,000 productive rearrangements. Paper-wide results and their limitations: Sampling times were not matched between patients in sustained remission and patients whose disease was progressing, and lymph node repertoires were not examined. Baseline clonality exceeded that of age-matched healthy donors and correlated strongly with circulating CD8+ T-cell counts. Public clonotypes were rare and either contracted or stayed stable during treatment, and the rise in clonality at ibrutinib response reflected the expansion of private clonotypes. At ibrutinib response clonality went up, during sustained remission it held steady, and at progression it dropped back toward baseline.

A MiSeq instrument was used for deep resolution sequencing, which targeted depths ranging from 1 in 1 million up to 1 in 200,000 T cells, with coverage averaging 10x for each clonotype. TCR beta libraries were generated with the immunoSEQ hsTCRB Kit. From the authors' description of their analysis: Data were analyzed with ImmunoSEQ Data Assistant and ImmunoSEQ Analyzer, with V, D and J genes assigned per IMGT definitions. Clonality, which ranges from 0 to 1, was calculated as one minus the normalized Shannon entropy of productive rearrangement frequencies. Public clonotype analysis was restricted to overrepresented clonotypes comprising at least 0.05% of each patient's repertoire. Thirteen repertoires from age-matched healthy donors, obtained from immuneACCESS, served as clonality controls. TCRdb provides this immuneACCESS table in a form limited to in-frame rearrangements. Some clones are lacking; in checked studies, under half of them reflect an unresolved V gene, and why the rest are absent is not known. For V, J and clone size, that table is used; D and trimming come from the DNA. For this sample there are 300,000 to 350,000 clones; roughly 79% appear just once. About 6.7% of the sample rests with the top ten.

V and J lose 2 bases and 2 bases, and a span of 14 bases separates them. The germline V gene (reference sequence) yields SEHNR for CDR1 and FQNEAQ for CDR2. Including the terminal cysteine and phenylalanine, the CDR3 comprises 16 residues. Just the 48-base CDR3 DNA is kept, in frame starting at base 1. For TCR beta library preparation, roughly 2.1 micrograms of genomic DNA was extracted from cryopreserved PBMCs. Longitudinal blood samples from CLL patients on ibrutinib monotherapy were analyzed using high-throughput TCR beta sequencing. The patients took part in an open-label, single-center phase 2 trial of ibrutinib monotherapy.

The chain is encoded by TRBV7-9 joined to TRBJ2-3; perhaps TRBD1 is the D gene, with 5 bases matching. The source was PBMCs, collected before ibrutinib treatment. The receptor comes from a human donor with chronic lymphocytic leukemia. The CDR3 protein: CASSLRMTEFTDTQYF. The DNA reads as follows: TGTGCCAGCAGCTTACGCATGACAGAATTCACAGATACGCAGTATTTT.